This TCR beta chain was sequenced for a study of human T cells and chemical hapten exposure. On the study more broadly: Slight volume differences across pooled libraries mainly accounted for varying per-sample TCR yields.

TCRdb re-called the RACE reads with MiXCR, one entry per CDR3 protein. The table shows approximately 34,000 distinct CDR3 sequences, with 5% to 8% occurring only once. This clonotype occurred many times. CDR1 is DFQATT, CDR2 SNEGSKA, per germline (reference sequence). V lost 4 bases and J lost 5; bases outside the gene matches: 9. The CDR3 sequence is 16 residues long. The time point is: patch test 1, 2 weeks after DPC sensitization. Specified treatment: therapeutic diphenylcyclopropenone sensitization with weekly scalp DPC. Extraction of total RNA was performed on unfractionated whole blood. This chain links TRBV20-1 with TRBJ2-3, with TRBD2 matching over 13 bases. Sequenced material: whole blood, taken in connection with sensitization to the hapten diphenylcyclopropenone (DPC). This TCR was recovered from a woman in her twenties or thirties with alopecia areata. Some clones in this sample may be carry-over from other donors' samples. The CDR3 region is CSATTLAGGPQDTQYF. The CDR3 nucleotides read TGCAGTGCTACCACACTAGCGGGGGGGCCCCAAGATACGCAGTATTTT.